This T cell receptor (beta chain) comes out of a study of vaccination and CD4 T cells after COVID-19. Treatment here: 10-day PBMC culture with coronavirus spike peptide pools or control peptides (ViraFEST assay). Worth noting for this clonotype: What it binds is unknown.

Cultured CD4+ T-cell DNA underwent Oncomine TCR Beta short-read sequencing. MiXCR, applied by TCRdb to the PCR reads, yields one record per CDR3 protein. Here the sample spans some 11,000 distinct CDR3 sequences, approximately 60% being singletons. This TCR derives from a human donor who had recovered from COVID-19. The sample comprised CD4+ T cells from blood, cultured in vitro.

In DNA, the CDR3 is TGTGCCAGCAGCCCGCAGACAGGAGTTTTTCCTGAGACCCAGTACTTC. Its translation is CASSPQTGVFPETQYF. This sequence joins TRBV7-8 and TRBJ2-5, with D tentatively TRBD1 (6 bases). CDR3 length: 16 amino acids. V was trimmed by 5 bases and J by 5 bases, leaving 21 bases between them. Germline lookup yields CDR1 SGHVS and CDR2 FQNEAQ.